Presented here are 29 T cell receptor beta chains from one specimen sequenced in a study of cytomegalovirus exposure and HLA in healthy donors. The PCR ran on 60 Vbeta and 13 Jbeta primers. Sequencing was performed with immunoSEQ multiplex PCR; in TCRdb, only in-frame clones are kept and a portion is missing. The profile shows 77,000 or so clones, 75% of them singletons. The source material was PBMCs. The receptors were sampled from a woman between 40 and 55 years old in good health and CMV-seronegative.

This clone has a handful of counts. V and J are TRBV7-2 and TRBJ2-1; TRBD2 agrees at 8 bases. This CDR3 is built from 15 residues. Trimming cost V 2 bases and J 7 bases; bases outside gene matches: 7. CDR1 SGHTA and CDR2 FQGNSA come from the germline V gene. This chain's CDR3 is CASSLMRLAKNEQFF. The CDR3 DNA reads as TGTGCCAGCAGCTTAATGAGACTAGCGAAGAATGAGCAGTTCTTC.

V is TRBV25-1 and J is TRBJ1-2; D ambiguous. Trimming stripped 6 bases from V and 2 bases from J, with 10 bases between. This CDR3 spans 13 amino acids. Germline CDR1 is MGHDK and CDR2 is SYGVNS. The CDR3 here is CASRRGLNYGYTF. CDR3 nucleotide sequence: TGTGCCAGCAGGAGAGGGCTGAACTATGGCTACACCTTC.

A few counts support this clone. The chain has TRBV6-5 and TRBJ1-2; possible D gene TRBD1, 6 bases. V lost 7 bases and J 7 bases, leaving 19 bases between the germline ends. CDR3 length: 14 amino acids. CDR1 is MNHEY, CDR2 SVGAGI, per germline. The CDR3 spells CASIPQVGALGYTF. CDR3 DNA sequence: TGTGCCAGCATACCCCAGGTGGGGGCACTTGGCTACACCTTC.

The chain recombines TRBV6-5 with TRBJ2-5, with D possibly being TRBD1 (6 bases). V gave up 6 bases and J gave up 8 bases, with 16 bases separating them. The CDR3 is 13 residues long. The germline CDR1 and CDR2 sequences are MNHEY and SVGAGI. In DNA form, the CDR3 reads TGTGCCAGCAGGAGCCGGACAGATGGCACCCAGTACTTC. Protein sequence: CASRSRTDGTQYF.

V is TRBV9 and J is TRBJ1-2; the D is unclear. V was shortened by 2 bases and J by 7 bases, with 12 bases between the two germline ends. CDR1 is SGDLS, CDR2 YYNGEE, per germline. The CDR3 is 13 residues long. The CDR3 bases are TGTGCCAGCAGCGTCCTGGACTTTAGTGGCTACACCTTC. It yields the protein CASSVLDFSGYTF.

The CDR3 region is CASSYRGADTQYF. CDR3 sequence (DNA): TGCGCCAGCAGCTACAGGGGCGCAGATACGCAGTATTTT. The gene calls are TRBV5-1 and TRBJ2-3; 7 bases match TRBD1. After removal of 3 bases from V and 4 bases from J, the junction contained 2 bases not matched to a gene. This CDR3 is 13 amino acids long. Germline lookup yields CDR1 SGHRS and CDR2 YFSETQ.

This chain joins TRBV30 and TRBJ2-7; tentative D call: TRBD2 (5 bases). The CDR3 runs to 12 residues. Trimming left V 4 bases short and J 6 bases short, with 13 bases between. The germline gives CDR1 GTSNPN, CDR2 SVGIG (reference sequence). The CDR3 reads CAWMDQAGEQYF. CDR3 DNA: TGTGCCTGGATGGACCAGGCGGGCGAGCAGTACTTC.

This clone was picked up one time. The V gene is TRBV25-1, the J gene TRBJ2-2, with TRBD1 matching 7 bases. Germline trimming cut 8 bases from V and 0 bases from J; bases unmatched to any gene: 6. This CDR3 has 15 amino acids. Germline-derived CDR1 and CDR2 are MGHDK and SYGVNS. The CDR3, as DNA: TGTGCCAGCCAAACAGGGGCCTCGAACACCGGGGAGCTGTTTTTT. It translates to CASQTGASNTGELFF.

The chain is built from TRBV20-1 and TRBJ2-7; D is undetermined. With 5 bases removed from V and 4 bases from J, the gap between germline ends came to 6 bases. The length of the CDR3 is 10 residues. Germline CDR1 DFQATT, CDR2 SNEGSKA (reference sequence). The CDR3 DNA reads as TGCAGTGCTTCCCTTTACGAGCAGTACTTC. It codes for CSASLYEQYF.

This clone occurred a few times. The V and J genes are TRBV5-5 and TRBJ2-1; 8 bases fit TRBD1. The CDR3 extends over 15 amino acids. Trimming at V came to 5 bases and at J to 7 bases, leaving 11 bases not matched to a gene. Germline loops: CDR1 SGHKS, CDR2 YYEKEE (reference sequence). DNA of the CDR3: TGTGCCAGCAGACGACAACAGGGGGGTTGGAATGAGCAGTTCTTC. This codes for CASRRQQGGWNEQFF.

The gene calls are TRBV7-7 and TRBJ1-2, with 9 nucleotides matching TRBD1. The germline CDR1 and CDR2 sequences are SSHAT and FNYEAQ (reference sequence). This CDR3 has 22 residues. V lost 5 bases and J lost 5; bases outside the gene matches: 30. The chain's CDR3 is CASSTRLPQGQGTHGRTYGYTF. As DNA, the CDR3 is TGTGCCAGCAGCACCCGACTCCCGCAGGGACAGGGTACCCACGGGAGGACTTATGGCTACACCTTC.

The chain couples TRBV2 to TRBJ1-1, with a tentative D call TRBD1 (5 bases). The germline V and J ends were trimmed by 2 bases and 5 bases, with 15 bases remaining between them. The CDR3 contains 15 residues. Germline CDR1 SNHLY, CDR2 FYNNEI. The CDR3 coding sequence is TGTGCCAGCAGTGAATATTCCTCCAGGGAAACTGAAGCTTTCTTT. Its protein product is CASSEYSSRETEAFF.

This clone came up a few times. The chain uses TRBV2 and TRBJ1-5, with 8 nucleotides matching TRBD1. V lost 2 bases and J lost 7; bases outside the gene matches: 7. The CDR3 extends over 15 amino acids. The germline gives CDR1 SNHLY, CDR2 FYNNEI. Here the CDR3 DNA reads TGTGCCAGCAGTGAAAGGCTTAACAGGGGGCAGCCCCAGCATTTT. Translated, it gives CASSERLNRGQPQHF.

This chain links TRBV5-1 with TRBJ1-1; 11 bases line up with TRBD1. The CDR3 spans 17 residues. The ends lost 3 bases at V and 4 bases at J; junction bases unmatched: 11. CDR1 and CDR2 (germline): SGHRS, YFSETQ. The CDR3 DNA follows: TGCGCCAGCAGCTCGACGATCACCGGGACAGGGGGCACTGAAGCTTTCTTT. Its translation: CASSSTITGTGGTEAFF.

The chain employs TRBV12-5 and TRBJ2-5, with 9 bases identical to TRBD1. CDR3 size: 14 residues. Per the germline V gene, CDR1 is LGHNT and CDR2 is FRNRAP. Trimming removed 3 bases from V and 2 bases from J; junction bases left unmatched: 1. The DNA of the CDR3 is TGTGCTAGTGGTTTAGGACAGGGGCAAGAGACCCAGTACTTC. It codes for CASGLGQGQETQYF.

This clone came up a few times. This chain connects TRBV5-1 to TRBJ1-1; maybe TRBD1 (5 bases). Between the trimmed V and J ends, which lost 7 bases and 2 bases, there was a span of 12 bases. The length of the CDR3 is 13 residues. CDR1 and CDR2 (germline): SGHRS, YFSETQ. The CDR3 sequence: CASRRGGNTEAFF. The CDR3 DNA reads TGCGCCAGCCGAAGGGGAGGAAACACTGAAGCTTTCTTT. The variable domain in full, completed from reference TRBV5-1 and TRBJ1-1, reads KAGVTQTPRYLIKTRGQQVTLSCSPISGHRSVSWYQQTPGQGLQFLFEYFSETQRNKGNFPGRFSGRQFSNSRSEMNVSTLELGDSALYLCASRRGGNTEAFFGQGTRLTVV.

This sequence joins TRBV2 and TRBJ1-4; possible D gene TRBD1, 6 bases. Germline-derived CDR1 and CDR2 are SNHLY and FYNNEI. The CDR3 length is 15 residues. V was trimmed by 10 bases and J by 7 bases, leaving 22 bases between them. The CDR3 loop is CAISPGHPRSEKLFF. The CDR3 DNA follows: TGTGCCATTTCCCCGGGACACCCCCGGAGTGAAAAACTGTTTTTT. Variable domain in full (rest from reference TRBV2 and TRBJ1-4): EPEVTQTPSHQVTQMGQEVILRCVPISNHLYFYWYRQILGQKVEFLVSFYNNEISEKSEIFDDQFSVERPDGSNFTLKIRSTKLEDSAMYFCAISPGHPRSEKLFFGSGTQLSVL.

The rearrangement joins TRBV6-1 to TRBJ1-5, with no clear D. Trimming removed 6 bases from V and 2 bases from J, with 8 bases in between. Germline CDR1 and CDR2: MNHNS and SASEGT. This CDR3 comprises 13 residues. CDR3 protein: CASSISGNQPQHF. Here the CDR3 DNA reads TGTGCCAGCAGCATATCAGGCAATCAGCCCCAGCATTTT.

With regard to this clone: Its ends do not fully match the called genes, so a read error is possible. The V gene is TRBV11-2, the J gene TRBJ1-3; D ambiguous. CDR1 SGHAT and CDR2 FQNNGV come from the germline V gene. The CDR3 extends over 17 amino acids. CDR3 amino acids: CASSREVGAHSGNIIYF. The CDR3 nucleotides are TGTGCCAGCAGCCGAGAGGTGGGAGCCCACTCTGGAAACATCATATATTTT.

The chain joins TRBV4-1 to TRBJ2-1, with TRBD2 matching over 7 bases. This CDR3 region has 15 residues. The germline CDR1 and CDR2 sequences are MGHRA and YSYEKL. Trimming removed 1 base from V and 6 bases from J; junction bases left unmatched: 6. The CDR3 nucleotides are TGCGCCAGCAGCCAAGCGGAGCGGGGTTCCAATGAGCAGTTCTTC. It codes for CASSQAERGSNEQFF.

The rearrangement links TRBV5-1 to TRBJ2-3; 7 nucleotides agree with TRBD2. The germline gives CDR1 SGHRS, CDR2 YFSETQ. V trimming: 0 bases; J trimming: 4 bases; junction bases outside the gene matches: 8. The CDR3 has 16 amino acids. The CDR3 protein is CASSLVLGGISDTQYF. The CDR3 DNA reads as TGCGCCAGCAGCTTGGTGCTCGGGGGGATATCAGATACGCAGTATTTT.

The V call is TRBV19, the J call TRBJ1-2, with 11 bases fitting TRBD1. V lost 5 bases to trimming and J lost 2 bases; unmatched junction nucleotides: 4. The germline gives CDR1 LNHDA, CDR2 SQIVND (reference sequence). The CDR3 has 15 residues. As DNA, the CDR3 is TGTGCCAGTAGTCTTGGACAGGGGGCAAACTATGGCTACACCTTC. This gives the protein CASSLGQGANYGYTF.

The chain joins TRBV6-6 to TRBJ2-2; 10 nucleotides match TRBD1. The CDR3 loop spans 16 amino acids. V was pared by 6 bases and J by 2 bases, with 6 bases of the junction left unmatched. Germline V CDR1 and CDR2: MNHNY, SVGAGI (reference sequence). In DNA, the CDR3 is TGTGCCAGCAGGCACGGACAGGGGGTTAACACCGGGGAGCTGTTTTTT. Protein product: CASRHGQGVNTGELFF.

The rearrangement uses TRBV2 and TRBJ1-2; D uncertain. V lost 7 bases and J 6 bases, leaving 12 bases between the germline ends. The length of the CDR3 is 12 residues. The germline gives CDR1 SNHLY, CDR2 FYNNEI. The CDR3: CASIEGNHGYTF. The CDR3 DNA reads as TGTGCCAGCATAGAGGGAAACCATGGCTACACCTTC.

The rearrangement links TRBV19 to TRBJ2-2; 16 nucleotides align to TRBD2. Germline V lookup: CDR1 LNHDA, CDR2 SQIVND (reference sequence). This CDR3 comprises 17 residues. V lost 6 bases, J lost 7 bases, and 8 bases stayed unmatched. CDR3 region: CASRPPGLAGGNGELFF. CDR3 nucleotides: TGTGCCAGTAGGCCTCCGGGACTAGCGGGAGGGAACGGGGAGCTGTTTTTT.

J is TRBJ2-2 and V is TRBV7-6; D remains unclear. The CDR3 runs 14 residues. Germline assignment: CDR1 SGHVS and CDR2 FNYEAQ. The V end lost 5 bases, the J end lost 4 bases, and 11 bases lay between the germline ends. The CDR3 here is CASSPVQITGELFF. In DNA form, the CDR3 reads TGTGCCAGCAGCCCAGTCCAGATCACCGGGGAGCTGTTTTTT. Drawing the rest from reference TRBV7-6 and TRBJ2-2, the complete variable domain is GAGVSQSPRYKVTKRGQDVALRCDPISGHVSLYWYRQALGQGPEFLTYFNYEAQQDKSGLPNDRFSAERPEGSISTLTIQRTEQRDSAMYRCASSPVQITGELFFGEGSRLTVL.

The V and J genes are TRBV5-1 and TRBJ1-1; 10 bases line up with TRBD1. This CDR3 comprises 15 residues. Germline CDR1 and CDR2: SGHRS and YFSETQ. V trimming: 7 bases; J trimming: 3 bases; junction bases outside the gene matches: 9. The CDR3 nucleotides are TGCGCCAGCGTCCGGACAGGGGGAGGGGACACTGAAGCTTTCTTT. Its translation is CASVRTGGGDTEAFF.

V is TRBV9 and J is TRBJ1-2, with TRBD1 matching over 12 bases. CDR1 SGDLS and CDR2 YYNGEE come from the germline V gene. CDR3 length: 13 residues. V gave up 3 bases and J gave up 14 bases; unmatched junction bases: 8. This CDR3 reads CASSDGTGGSSTF. Written as DNA, the CDR3 is TGTGCCAGCAGCGATGGGACAGGGGGCAGCTCTACCTTC.

The chain joins TRBV27 to TRBJ2-2; D is undetermined. Trimming shortened V by 3 bases and J by 7 bases, and 6 bases separated the two germline ends. The CDR3 is 12 amino acids. Germline V gene sequence: CDR1 MNHEY, CDR2 SMNVEV (reference sequence). CDR3 amino acids: CASSFSVGELFF. Here the CDR3 DNA reads TGTGCCAGCAGTTTTTCGGTCGGGGAGCTGTTTTTT.